This T cell receptor (beta chain) was sequenced during a study of blood T cell repertoires in COVID-19. Clones were sequenced by immunoSEQ multiplex PCR, and TCRdb holds only the in-frame ones, with some missing. In the table there are some 200,000 clones, 83% of which are singletons. The sequenced sample consisted of PBMCs or T cells enriched from blood (not recorded which). The TCR comes from a woman between 45 and 65 years old who had been exposed to COVID-19.

The CDR3 bases are TGTGCCAGCAGCTTAGGAAACGGCCAAGAGACCCAGTACTTC. As protein: CASSLGNGQETQYF. This chain joins TRBV11-3 and TRBJ2-5; D unclear. This CDR3 is built from 14 residues. Trimming took 1 base from V and 1 from J, leaving 7 bases between them. The germline CDR1 and CDR2 sequences are SGHNT and YENEEA.